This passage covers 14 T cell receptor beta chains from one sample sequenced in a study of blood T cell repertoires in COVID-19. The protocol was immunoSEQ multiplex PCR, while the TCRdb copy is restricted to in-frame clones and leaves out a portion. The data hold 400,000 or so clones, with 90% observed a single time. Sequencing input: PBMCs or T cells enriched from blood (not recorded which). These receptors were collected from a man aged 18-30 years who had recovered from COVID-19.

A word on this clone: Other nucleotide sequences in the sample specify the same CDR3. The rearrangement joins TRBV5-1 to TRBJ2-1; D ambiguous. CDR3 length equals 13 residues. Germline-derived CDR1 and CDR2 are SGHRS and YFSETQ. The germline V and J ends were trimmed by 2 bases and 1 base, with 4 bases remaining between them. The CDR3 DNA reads TGCGCCAGCAGCTTAGCGTCCTACAATGAGCAGTTCTTC. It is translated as CASSLASYNEQFF.

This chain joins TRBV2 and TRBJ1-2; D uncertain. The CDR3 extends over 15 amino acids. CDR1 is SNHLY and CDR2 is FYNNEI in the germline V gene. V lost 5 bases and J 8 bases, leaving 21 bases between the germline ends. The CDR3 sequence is CASSTELGQFGGYTF. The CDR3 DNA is TGTGCCAGCAGTACCGAACTAGGGCAATTTGGCGGCTACACCTTC. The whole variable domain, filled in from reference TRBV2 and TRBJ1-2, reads EPEVTQTPSHQVTQMGQEVILRCVPISNHLYFYWYRQILGQKVEFLVSFYNNEISEKSEIFDDQFSVERPDGSNFTLKIRSTKLEDSAMYFCASSTELGQFGGYTFGSGTRLTVV.

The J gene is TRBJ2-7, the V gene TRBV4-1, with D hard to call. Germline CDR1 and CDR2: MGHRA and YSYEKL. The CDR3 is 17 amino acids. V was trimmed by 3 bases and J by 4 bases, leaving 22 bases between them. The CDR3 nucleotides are TGCGCCAGCAGCCAGTTACCTACCTTCTTGGAGCGTTACGAGCAGTACTTC. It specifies CASSQLPTFLERYEQYF.

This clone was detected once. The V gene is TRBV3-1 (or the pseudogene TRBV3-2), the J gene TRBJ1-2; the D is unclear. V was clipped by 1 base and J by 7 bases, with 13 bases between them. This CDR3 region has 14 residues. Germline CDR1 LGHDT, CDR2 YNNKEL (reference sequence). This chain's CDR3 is CASSQVNSAGGYTF. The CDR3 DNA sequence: TGTGCCAGCAGCCAAGTCAACAGCGCGGGTGGCTACACCTTC.

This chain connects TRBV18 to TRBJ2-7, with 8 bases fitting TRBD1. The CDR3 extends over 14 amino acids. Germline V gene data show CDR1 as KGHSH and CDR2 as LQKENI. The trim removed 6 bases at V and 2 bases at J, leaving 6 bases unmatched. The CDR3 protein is CASSSWGQAYEQYF. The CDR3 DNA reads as TGTGCCAGCTCGTCATGGGGACAGGCCTACGAGCAGTACTTC.

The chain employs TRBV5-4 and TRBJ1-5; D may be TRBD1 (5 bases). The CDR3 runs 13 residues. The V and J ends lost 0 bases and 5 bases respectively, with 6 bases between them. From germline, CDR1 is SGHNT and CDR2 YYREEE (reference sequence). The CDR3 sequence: CASSLGRDQPQHF. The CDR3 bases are TGTGCCAGCAGCTTGGGCAGGGATCAGCCCCAGCATTTT.

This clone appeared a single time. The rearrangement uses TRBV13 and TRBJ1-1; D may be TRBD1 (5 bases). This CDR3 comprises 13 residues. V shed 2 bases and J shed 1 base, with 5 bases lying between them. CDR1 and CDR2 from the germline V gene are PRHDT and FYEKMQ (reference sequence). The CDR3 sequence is CASSLQGNTEAFF. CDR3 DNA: TGTGCCAGCAGCTTACAGGGGAACACTGAAGCTTTCTTT.

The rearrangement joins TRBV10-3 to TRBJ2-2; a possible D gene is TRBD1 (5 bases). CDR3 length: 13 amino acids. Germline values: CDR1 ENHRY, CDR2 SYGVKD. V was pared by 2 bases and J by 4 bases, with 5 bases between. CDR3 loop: CAISEDSTGELFF. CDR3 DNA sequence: TGTGCCATCAGTGAGGACAGCACCGGGGAGCTGTTTTTT.

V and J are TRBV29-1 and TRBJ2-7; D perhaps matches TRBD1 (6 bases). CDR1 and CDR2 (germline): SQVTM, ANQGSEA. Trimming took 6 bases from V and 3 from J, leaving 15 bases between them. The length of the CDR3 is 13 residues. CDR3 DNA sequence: TGCAGCGTCACACCAGGGGACGGCTACGAGCAGTACTTC. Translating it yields CSVTPGDGYEQYF.

CDR3 nucleotide sequence: TGCAGTGCTGGGCACAATGAGCAGTTCTTC. Encoded protein: CSAGHNEQFF. The chain carries TRBV20-1 and TRBJ2-1, with unresolved D. Germline CDR1 reads DFQATT; CDR2 reads SNEGSKA (reference sequence). This CDR3 spans 10 amino acids. V lost 5 bases, J lost 5 bases, and 4 bases lay in between.

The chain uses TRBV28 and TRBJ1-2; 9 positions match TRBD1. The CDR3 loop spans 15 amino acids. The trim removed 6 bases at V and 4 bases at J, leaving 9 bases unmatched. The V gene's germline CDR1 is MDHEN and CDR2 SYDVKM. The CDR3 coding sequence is TGTGCCAGCAGGCCCGGGACAGGGTCAACCTATGGCTACACCTTC. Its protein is CASRPGTGSTYGYTF.

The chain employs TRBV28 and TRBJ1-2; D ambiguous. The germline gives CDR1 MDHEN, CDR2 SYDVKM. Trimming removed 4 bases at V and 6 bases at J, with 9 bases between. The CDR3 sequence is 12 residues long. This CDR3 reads CASSSQMNGYTF. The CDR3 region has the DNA TGTGCCAGCAGTTCCCAGATGAATGGCTACACCTTC.

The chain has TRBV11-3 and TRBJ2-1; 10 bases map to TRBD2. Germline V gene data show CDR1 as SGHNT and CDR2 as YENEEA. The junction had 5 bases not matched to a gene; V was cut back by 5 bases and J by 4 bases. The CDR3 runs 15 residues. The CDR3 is CASSRQAGGYNEQFF. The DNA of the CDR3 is TGTGCCAGCAGCCGCCAAGCGGGAGGGTACAATGAGCAGTTCTTC.

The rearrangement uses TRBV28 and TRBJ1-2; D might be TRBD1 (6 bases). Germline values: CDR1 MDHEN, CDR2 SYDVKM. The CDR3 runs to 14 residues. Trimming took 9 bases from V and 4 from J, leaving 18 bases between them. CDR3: CASTKRTAIYGYTF. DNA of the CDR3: TGTGCCAGTACAAAAAGGACAGCTATCTATGGCTACACCTTC.